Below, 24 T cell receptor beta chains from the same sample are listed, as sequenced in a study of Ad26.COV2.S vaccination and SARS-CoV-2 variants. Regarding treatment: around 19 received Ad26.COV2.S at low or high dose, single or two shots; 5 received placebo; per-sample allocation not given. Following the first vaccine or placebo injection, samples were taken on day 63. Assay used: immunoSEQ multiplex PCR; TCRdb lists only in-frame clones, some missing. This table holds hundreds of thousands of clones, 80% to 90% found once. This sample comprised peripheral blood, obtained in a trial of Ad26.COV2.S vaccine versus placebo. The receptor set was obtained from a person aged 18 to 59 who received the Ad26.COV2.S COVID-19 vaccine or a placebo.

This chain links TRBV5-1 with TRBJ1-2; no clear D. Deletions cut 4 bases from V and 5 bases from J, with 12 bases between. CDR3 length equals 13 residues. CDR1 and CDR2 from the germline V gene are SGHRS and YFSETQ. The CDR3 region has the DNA TGCGCCAGCAGCCAACAAGAGAGGTATGGCTACACCTTC. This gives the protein CASSQQERYGYTF.

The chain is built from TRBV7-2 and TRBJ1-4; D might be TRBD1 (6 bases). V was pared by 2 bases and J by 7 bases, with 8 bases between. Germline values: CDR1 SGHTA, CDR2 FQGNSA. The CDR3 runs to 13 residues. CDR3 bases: TGTGCCAGCAGCTTACAGGGGCGTGAAAAACTGTTTTTT. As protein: CASSLQGREKLFF.

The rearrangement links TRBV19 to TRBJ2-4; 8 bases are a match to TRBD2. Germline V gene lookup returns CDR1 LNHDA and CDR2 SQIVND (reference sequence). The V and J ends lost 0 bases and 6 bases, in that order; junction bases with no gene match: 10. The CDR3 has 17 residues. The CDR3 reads CASSIDSLAEGRNIQYF. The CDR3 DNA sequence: TGTGCCAGTAGTATAGATTCACTAGCGGAGGGGAGAAACATTCAGTACTTC.

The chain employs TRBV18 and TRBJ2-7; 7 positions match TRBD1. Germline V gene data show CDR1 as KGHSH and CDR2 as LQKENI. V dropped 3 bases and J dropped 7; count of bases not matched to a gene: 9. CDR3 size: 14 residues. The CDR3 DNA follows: TGTGCCAGCTCACCGACGACAGGGAATGGTGAGCAGTACTTC. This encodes CASSPTTGNGEQYF.

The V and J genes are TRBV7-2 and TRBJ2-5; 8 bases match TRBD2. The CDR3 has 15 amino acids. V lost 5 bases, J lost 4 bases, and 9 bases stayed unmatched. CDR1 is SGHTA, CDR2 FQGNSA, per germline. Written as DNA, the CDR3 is TGTGCCAGCAGCCCCTCGGGGGGGGTCGGAGAGACCCAGTACTTC. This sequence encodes CASSPSGGVGETQYF.

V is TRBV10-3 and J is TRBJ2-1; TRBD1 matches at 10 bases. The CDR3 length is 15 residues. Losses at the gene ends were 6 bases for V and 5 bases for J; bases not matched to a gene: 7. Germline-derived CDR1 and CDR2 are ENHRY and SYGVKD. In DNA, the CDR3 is TGTGCCATCAGGGATACCGGGACAGGGGACAATGAGCAGTTCTTC. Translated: CAIRDTGTGDNEQFF.

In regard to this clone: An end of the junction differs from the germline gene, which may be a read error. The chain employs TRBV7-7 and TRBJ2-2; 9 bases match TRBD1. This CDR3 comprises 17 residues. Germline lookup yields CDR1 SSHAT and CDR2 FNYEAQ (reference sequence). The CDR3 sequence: CASSSRGVTGGPGELFF. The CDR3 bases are TGTGCTAGCAGCTCCCGGGGAGTGACAGGGGGTCCCGGGGAGCTGTTTTTT. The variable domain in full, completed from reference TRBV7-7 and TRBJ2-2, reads GAGVSQSPRYKVTKRGQDVTLRCDPISSHATLYWYQQALGQGPEFLTYFNYEAQPDKSGLPSDRFSAERPEGSISTLTIQRTEQRDSAMYRCASSSRGVTGGPGELFFGEGSRLTVL.

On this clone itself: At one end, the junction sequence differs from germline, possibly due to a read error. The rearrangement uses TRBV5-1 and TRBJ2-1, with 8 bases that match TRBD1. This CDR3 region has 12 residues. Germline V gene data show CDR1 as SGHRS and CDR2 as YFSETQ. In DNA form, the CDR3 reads TGCGCCAGCAGCCTTCAACAGGGGGAGCGGTTCTTC. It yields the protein CASSLQQGERFF.

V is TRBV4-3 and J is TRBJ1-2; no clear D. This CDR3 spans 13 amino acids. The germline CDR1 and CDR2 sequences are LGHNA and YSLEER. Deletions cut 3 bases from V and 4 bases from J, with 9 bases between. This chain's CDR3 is CASSHLVAYGYTF. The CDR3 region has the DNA TGCGCCAGCAGCCATTTGGTGGCCTATGGCTACACCTTC.

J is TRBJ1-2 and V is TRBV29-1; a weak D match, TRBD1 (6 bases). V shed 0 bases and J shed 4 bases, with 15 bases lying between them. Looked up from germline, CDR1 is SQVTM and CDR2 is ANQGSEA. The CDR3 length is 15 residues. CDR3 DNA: TGCAGCGTTGAAGATCTCAGGGGAAGAAGCTATGGCTACACCTTC. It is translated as CSVEDLRGRSYGYTF.

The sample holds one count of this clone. The CDR3 region is CASSEAPIGTVHYGYTF. The CDR3 DNA follows: TGTGCCAGCAGTGAAGCTCCTATCGGGACAGTCCACTATGGCTACACCTTC. The rearrangement uses TRBV6-1 and TRBJ1-2; 7 bases line up with TRBD1. The germline gives CDR1 MNHNS, CDR2 SASEGT. Trimming at V came to 0 bases and at J to 3 bases, leaving 10 bases not matched to a gene. The CDR3 sequence is 17 residues long.

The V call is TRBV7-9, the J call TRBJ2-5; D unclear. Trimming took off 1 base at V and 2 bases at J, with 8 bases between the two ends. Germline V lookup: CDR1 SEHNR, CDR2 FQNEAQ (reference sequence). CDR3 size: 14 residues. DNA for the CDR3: TGTGCCAGCAGCTTAGAACTCACACAAGAGACCCAGTACTTC. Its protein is CASSLELTQETQYF.

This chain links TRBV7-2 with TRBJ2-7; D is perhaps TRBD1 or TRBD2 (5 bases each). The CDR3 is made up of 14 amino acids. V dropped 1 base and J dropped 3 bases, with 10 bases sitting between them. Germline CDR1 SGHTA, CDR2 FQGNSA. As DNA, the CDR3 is TGTGCCAGCAGCTTAGACGGGGCGATCTACGAGCAGTACTTC. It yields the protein CASSLDGAIYEQYF.

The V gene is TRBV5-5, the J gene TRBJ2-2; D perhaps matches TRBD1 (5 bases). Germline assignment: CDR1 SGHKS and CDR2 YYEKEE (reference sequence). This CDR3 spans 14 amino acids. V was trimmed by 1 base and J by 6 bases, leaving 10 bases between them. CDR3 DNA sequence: TGTGCCAGCAGCTTGTACCAGGGCCCCGGGGAGCTGTTTTTT. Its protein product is CASSLYQGPGELFF.

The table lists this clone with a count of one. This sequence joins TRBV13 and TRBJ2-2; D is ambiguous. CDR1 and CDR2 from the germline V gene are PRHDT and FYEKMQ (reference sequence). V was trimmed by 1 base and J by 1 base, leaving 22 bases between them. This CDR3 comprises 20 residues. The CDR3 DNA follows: TGTGCCAGCAGCTTAGAAGTGGGATTGCCCGTACCCATGAACACCGGGGAGCTGTTTTTT. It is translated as CASSLEVGLPVPMNTGELFF.

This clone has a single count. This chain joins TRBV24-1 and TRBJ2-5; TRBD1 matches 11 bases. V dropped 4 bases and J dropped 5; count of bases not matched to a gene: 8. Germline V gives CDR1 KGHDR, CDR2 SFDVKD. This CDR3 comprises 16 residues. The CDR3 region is CATSDPGTGGRETQYF. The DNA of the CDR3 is TGTGCCACCAGTGACCCCGGGACAGGGGGACGGGAGACCCAGTACTTC.

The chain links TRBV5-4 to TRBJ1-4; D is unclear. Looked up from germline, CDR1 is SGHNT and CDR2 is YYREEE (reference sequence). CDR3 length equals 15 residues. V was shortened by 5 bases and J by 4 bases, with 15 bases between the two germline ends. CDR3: CASRQTPGGNEKLFF. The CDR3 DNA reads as TGTGCCAGCAGGCAGACTCCAGGTGGTAATGAAAAACTGTTTTTT.

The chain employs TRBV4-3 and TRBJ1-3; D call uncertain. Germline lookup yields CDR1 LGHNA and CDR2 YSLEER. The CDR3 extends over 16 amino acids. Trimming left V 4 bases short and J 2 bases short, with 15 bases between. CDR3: CASSLSLTPTGNTIYF. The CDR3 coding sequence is TGCGCCAGCAGCCTTAGCCTAACCCCAACTGGAAACACCATATATTTT.

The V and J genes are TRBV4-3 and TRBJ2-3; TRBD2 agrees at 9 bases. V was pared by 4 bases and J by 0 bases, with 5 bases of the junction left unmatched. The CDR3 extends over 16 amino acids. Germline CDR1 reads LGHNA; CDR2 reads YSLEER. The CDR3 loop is CASSLNSGGSTDTQYF. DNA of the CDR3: TGCGCCAGCAGCCTAAATAGCGGGGGAAGCACAGATACGCAGTATTTT.

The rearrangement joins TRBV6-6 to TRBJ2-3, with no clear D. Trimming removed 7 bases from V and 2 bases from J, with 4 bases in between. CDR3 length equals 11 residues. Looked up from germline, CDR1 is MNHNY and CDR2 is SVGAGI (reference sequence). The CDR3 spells CASKHTDTQYF. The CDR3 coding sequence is TGTGCCAGCAAACACACAGATACGCAGTATTTT.

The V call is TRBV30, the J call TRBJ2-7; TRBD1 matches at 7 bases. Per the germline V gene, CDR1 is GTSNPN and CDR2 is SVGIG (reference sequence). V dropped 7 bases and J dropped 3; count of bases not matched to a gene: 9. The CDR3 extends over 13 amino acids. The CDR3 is CAYSGTEVYEQYF. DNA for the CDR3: TGTGCCTACTCCGGGACAGAGGTCTACGAGCAGTACTTC.

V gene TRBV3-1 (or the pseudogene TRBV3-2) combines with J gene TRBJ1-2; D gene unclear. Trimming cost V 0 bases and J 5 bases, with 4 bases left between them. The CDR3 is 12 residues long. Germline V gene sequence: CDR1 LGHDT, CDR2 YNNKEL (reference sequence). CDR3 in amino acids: CASSQDSYGYTF. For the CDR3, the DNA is TGTGCCAGCAGCCAAGACAGTTATGGCTACACCTTC.

Written as DNA, the CDR3 is TGTGCCAGCAGCCCTCATGGTAGGGGCGCGGGAGGAAAACTGTTTTTT. It specifies CASSPHGRGAGGKLFF. V and J are TRBV3-1 (or the pseudogene TRBV3-2) and TRBJ1-4; D might be TRBD1 (5 bases). V was trimmed by 4 bases and J by 10 bases, leaving 22 bases between them. The CDR3 runs 16 residues. Germline V lookup: CDR1 LGHDT, CDR2 YNNKEL (reference sequence).

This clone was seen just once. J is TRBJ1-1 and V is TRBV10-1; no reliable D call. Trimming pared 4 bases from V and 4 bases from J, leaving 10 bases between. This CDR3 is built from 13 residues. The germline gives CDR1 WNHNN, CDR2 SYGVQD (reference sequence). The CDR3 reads CASSVSRATEAFF. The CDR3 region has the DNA TGCGCCAGCAGTGTGAGTCGTGCCACTGAAGCTTTCTTT.